Presented here are 3 T cell receptor beta chains from one specimen sequenced in a study of blood T cell repertoires in COVID-19. TCRdb's table, derived via immunoSEQ multiplex PCR, lists solely in-frame clones and lacks some. The sample has 100,000 to 150,000 clones, more than 70% seen once. Sequencing was carried out using peripheral blood. The receptors come from an elderly woman with COVID-19, enrolled during active disease.

V usage is TRBV4-1 and J usage is TRBJ1-5, with 8 bases matching TRBD1. Germline assignment: CDR1 MGHRA and CDR2 YSYEKL. This CDR3 spans 17 amino acids. The junction had 4 bases not matched to a gene; V was cut back by 0 bases and J by 0 bases. CDR3 sequence reads: CASSQEGQVYSNQPQHF. The CDR3 DNA reads TGCGCCAGCAGCCAAGAGGGACAGGTGTATAGCAATCAGCCCCAGCATTTT.

The chain couples TRBV6-6 to TRBJ1-1; no clear D gene. Germline V gene lookup returns CDR1 MNHNY and CDR2 SVGAGI (reference sequence). V gave up 5 bases and J gave up 3 bases, with 10 bases separating them. CDR3 length equals 13 residues. CDR3 protein: CASSPDTYTEAFF. CDR3 nucleotides: TGTGCCAGCAGTCCAGACACGTACACTGAAGCTTTCTTT.

The CDR3 spells CAVLGGNYGYTF. The DNA of the CDR3 is TGTGCCGTTCTCGGGGGGAACTATGGCTACACCTTC. This chain uses TRBV6-6 with TRBJ1-2; TRBD1 might be the D (5 bases). Trimming shortened V by 11 bases and J by 2 bases, and 12 bases separated the two germline ends. The germline V gene has CDR1 MNHNY and CDR2 SVGAGI (reference sequence). This CDR3 is built from 12 residues.